Listed below are T cell receptor beta chains from one sample, sequenced in a study of OX40 agonist ivuxolimab in advanced cancers. TCRdb's table, derived via immunoSEQ multiplex PCR, lists solely in-frame clones and lacks some. The repertoire holds 40,000 or so clones, about four fifths seen once, with more than 2% in the top ten. This material consisted of CD4+ or CD8+ T cells sorted from blood, taken in a trial of the OX40 agonist ivuxolimab. All receptors derive from an adult with an advanced solid tumor such as melanoma, head and neck, liver or kidney cancer. CDR3s leave out the opening cysteine and the closing phenylalanine or tryptophan. A clone size is listed for some rows: how often the clone was seen (once, few, many), or a class if it is expanded.

cdr3_aa,j_call,v_call,clone_size
ASSEGKVKNSPLH,TRBJ1-6,TRBV6-1,few
ASSPSRRTGNTGELF,TRBJ2-2,TRBV7-7,NA
ASSYSDDTQY,TRBJ2-3,TRBV6-6,NA
ASSFWTEQETQY,TRBJ2-5,TRBV7-8,NA
ASSTGHLNYGYT,TRBJ1-2,TRBV11-2,once
ASSPGLSTDTQY,TRBJ2-3,TRBV5-1,NA
ASSLLGMINAARRGRGGYT,TRBJ1-2,TRBV28,NA
ASSHTLGTGSLNNEKLF,TRBJ1-4,TRBV11-2,NA
SVDRPTGNTEAF,TRBJ1-1,TRBV29-1,NA
ASSETHGSYGYT,TRBJ1-2,TRBV2,NA
ASSLDGMNTEAF,TRBJ1-1,TRBV5-1,few
ASSFTYEQY,TRBJ2-7,TRBV11-2,NA
AWSPRNLGETQY,TRBJ2-5,TRBV30,NA
ASSLLQGLYEQY,TRBJ2-7,TRBV5-6,NA
ASSYSRRGGYT,TRBJ1-2,TRBV6-5,NA
ASTIRQSSGNTIY,TRBJ1-3,TRBV6-5,NA
ASSLASAGFAEKLF,TRBJ1-4,TRBV7-6,NA
SVAFGTSANEQF,TRBJ2-1,TRBV29-1,NA
ASSTDRGQPQH,TRBJ1-5,TRBV7-8,NA
ASSLLGTEDNQPQH,TRBJ1-5,TRBV28,NA
ASSVEGRGGYNEQF,TRBJ2-1,TRBV6-4,NA